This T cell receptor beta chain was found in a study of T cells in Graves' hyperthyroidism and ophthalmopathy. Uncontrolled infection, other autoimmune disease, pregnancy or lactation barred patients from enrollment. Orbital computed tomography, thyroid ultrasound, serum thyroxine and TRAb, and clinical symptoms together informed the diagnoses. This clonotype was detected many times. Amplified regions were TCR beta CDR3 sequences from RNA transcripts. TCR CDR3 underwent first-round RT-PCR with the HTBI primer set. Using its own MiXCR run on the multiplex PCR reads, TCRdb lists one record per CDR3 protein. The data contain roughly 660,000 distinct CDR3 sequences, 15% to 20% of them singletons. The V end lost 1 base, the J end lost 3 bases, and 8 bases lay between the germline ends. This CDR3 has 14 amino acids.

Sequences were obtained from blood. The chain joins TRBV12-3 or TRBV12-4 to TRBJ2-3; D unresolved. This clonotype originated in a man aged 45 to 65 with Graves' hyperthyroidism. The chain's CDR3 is CASSLGPETDTQYF. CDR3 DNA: TGTGCCAGCAGTTTAGGCCCAGAGACAGATACGCAGTATTTT.